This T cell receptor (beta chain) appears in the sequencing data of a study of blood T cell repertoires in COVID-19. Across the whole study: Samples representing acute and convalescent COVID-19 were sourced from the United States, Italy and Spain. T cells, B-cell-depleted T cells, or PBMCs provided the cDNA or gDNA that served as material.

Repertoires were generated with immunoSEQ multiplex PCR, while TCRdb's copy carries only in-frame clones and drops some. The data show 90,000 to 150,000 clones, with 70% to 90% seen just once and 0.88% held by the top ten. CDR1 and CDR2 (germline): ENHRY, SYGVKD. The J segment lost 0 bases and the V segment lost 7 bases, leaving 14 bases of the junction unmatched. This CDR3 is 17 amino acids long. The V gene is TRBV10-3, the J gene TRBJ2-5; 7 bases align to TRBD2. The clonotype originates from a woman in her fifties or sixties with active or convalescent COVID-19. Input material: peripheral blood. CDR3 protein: CAITAGEPHRYQETQYF. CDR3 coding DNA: TGTGCCATCACGGCGGGAGAACCCCACAGGTACCAAGAGACCCAGTACTTC.